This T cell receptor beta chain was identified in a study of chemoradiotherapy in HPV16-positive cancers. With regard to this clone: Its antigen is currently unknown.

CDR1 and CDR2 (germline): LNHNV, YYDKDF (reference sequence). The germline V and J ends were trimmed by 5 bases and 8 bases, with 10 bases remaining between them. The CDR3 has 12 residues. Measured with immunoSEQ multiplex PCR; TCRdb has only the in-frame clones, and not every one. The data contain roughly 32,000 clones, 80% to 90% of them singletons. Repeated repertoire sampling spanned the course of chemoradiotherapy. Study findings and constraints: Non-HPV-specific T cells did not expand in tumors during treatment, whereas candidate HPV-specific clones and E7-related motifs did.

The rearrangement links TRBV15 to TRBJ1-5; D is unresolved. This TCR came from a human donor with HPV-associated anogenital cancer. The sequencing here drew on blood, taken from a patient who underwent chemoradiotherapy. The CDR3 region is CATSGEIEPQHF. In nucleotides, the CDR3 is TGTGCCACCAGCGGGGAAATCGAGCCCCAGCATTTT. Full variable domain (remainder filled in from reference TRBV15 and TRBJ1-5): DAMVIQNPRYQVTQFGKPVTLSCSQTLNHNVMYWYQQKSSQAPKLLFHYYDKDFNNEADTPDNFQSRRPNTSFCFLDIRSPGLGDTAMYLCATSGEIEPQHFGDGTRLSIL.